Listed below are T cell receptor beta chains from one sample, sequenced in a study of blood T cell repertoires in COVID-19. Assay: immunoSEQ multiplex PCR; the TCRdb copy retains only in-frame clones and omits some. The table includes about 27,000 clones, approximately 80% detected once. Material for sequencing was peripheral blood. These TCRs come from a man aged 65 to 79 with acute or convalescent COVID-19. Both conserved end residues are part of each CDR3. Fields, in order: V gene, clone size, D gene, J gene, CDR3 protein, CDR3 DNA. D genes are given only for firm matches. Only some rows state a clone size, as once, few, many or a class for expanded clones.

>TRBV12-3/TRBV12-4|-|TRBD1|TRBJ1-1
CASSGTGGWAFF
TGTGCCAGCTCCGGGACAGGGGGGTGGGCTTTCTTT
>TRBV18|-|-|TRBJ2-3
CASSLGPALGTDTQYF
TGTGCCAGCTCACTCGGTCCCGCACTCGGCACAGATACGCAGTATTTT
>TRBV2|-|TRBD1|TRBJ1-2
CASSVGTGNSNYGYTF
TGTGCCAGCAGTGTTGGGACAGGGAACTCTAACTATGGCTACACCTTC
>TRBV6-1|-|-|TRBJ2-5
CASSEAEETQYF
TGTGCCAGCAGTGAAGCGGAGGAGACCCAGTACTTC
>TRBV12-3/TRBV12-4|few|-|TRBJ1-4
CASNGGGRLFF
TGTGCCAGCAACGGGGGGGGTCGACTGTTTTTT
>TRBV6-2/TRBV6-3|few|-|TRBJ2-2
CASSLRGGGTDTGELFF
TGTGCCAGCAGCCTGAGGGGGGGAGGTACGGACACCGGGGAGCTGTTTTTT
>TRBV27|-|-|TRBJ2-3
CASRGASTDTQYF
TGTGCCAGCAGGGGCGCGAGCACAGATACGCAGTATTTT
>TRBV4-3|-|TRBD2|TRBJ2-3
CASSHSPGLGRTQYF
TGCGCCAGCAGCCATTCTCCGGGACTAGGGCGTACGCAGTATTTT
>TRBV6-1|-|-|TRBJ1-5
CASSEGLINQPQHF
TGTGCCAGCAGTGAAGGACTTATAAATCAGCCCCAGCATTTT
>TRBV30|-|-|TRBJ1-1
CALGGGDFEAFF
TGTGCCCTGGGAGGAGGGGACTTTGAAGCTTTCTTT
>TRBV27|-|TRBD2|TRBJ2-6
CASSLSAAGGPGANVLTF
TGTGCCAGCAGTTTATCGGCAGCGGGGGGCCCTGGGGCCAACGTCCTGACTTTC
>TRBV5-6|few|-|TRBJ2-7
CASSLPGLNWDEQYF
TGTGCCAGCAGCTTGCCGGGACTCAATTGGGACGAGCAGTACTTC
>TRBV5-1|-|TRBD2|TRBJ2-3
CASSFRGTSRPDTQYF
TGCGCCAGCAGCTTCCGGGGGACTAGCCGCCCAGATACGCAGTATTTT
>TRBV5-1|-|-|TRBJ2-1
CASSLYGGRLADEQFF
TGCGCCAGCAGCCTGTACGGGGGGCGTTTGGCGGATGAGCAGTTCTTC
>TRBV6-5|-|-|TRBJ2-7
CASSRGGGYEQYF
TGTGCCAGCAGTCGAGGGGGGGGCTACGAGCAGTACTTC
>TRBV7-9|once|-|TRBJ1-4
CASSLGSGQDLTTNEKLFF
TGTGCCAGCAGCTTAGGTTCGGGACAAGACTTAACAACTAATGAAAAACTGTTTTTT
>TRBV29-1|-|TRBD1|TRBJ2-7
CSVEGEQGASYEQYF
TGCAGCGTCGAGGGGGAACAGGGGGCTTCCTACGAGCAGTACTTC
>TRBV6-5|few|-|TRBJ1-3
CASTKTGSGNTIYF
TGTGCCAGCACTAAAACAGGGTCCGGAAACACCATATATTTT
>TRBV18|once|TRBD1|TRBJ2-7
CASSTGGKNEQYF
TGTGCCAGCTCGACAGGGGGCAAAAACGAGCAGTACTTC
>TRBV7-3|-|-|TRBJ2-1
CASSLTPYNEQFF
TGTGCCAGCAGCTTGACACCCTACAATGAGCAGTTCTTC
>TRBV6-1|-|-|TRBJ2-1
CASSELRGNGDEQFF
TGTGCCAGCAGTGAACTTCGGGGGAATGGCGATGAGCAGTTCTTC
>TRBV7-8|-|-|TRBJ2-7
CASSFEGEKTYEQYF
TGTGCCAGCAGCTTTGAGGGGGAGAAGACCTACGAGCAGTACTTC
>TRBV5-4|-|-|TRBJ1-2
CASSLTANYGYTF
TGTGCCAGCAGTCTGACAGCGAACTATGGCTACACCTTC
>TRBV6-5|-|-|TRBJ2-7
CASSRRGSYEQYF
TGTGCCAGCAGTAGGCGGGGCTCCTACGAGCAGTACTTC
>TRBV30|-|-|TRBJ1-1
CAWERENTEAFF
TGTGCCTGGGAGAGGGAGAACACTGAAGCTTTCTTT
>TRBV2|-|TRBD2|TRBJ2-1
CASLRGVGYNEQFF
TGTGCCAGCCTCCGGGGGGTGGGTTACAATGAGCAGTTCTTC
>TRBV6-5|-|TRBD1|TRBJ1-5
CASKWDRYNQPQHF
TGTGCCAGCAAATGGGACAGGTACAATCAGCCCCAGCATTTT
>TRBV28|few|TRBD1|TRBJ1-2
CASSSLPRDSNYGYTF
TGTGCCAGCAGTTCCCTCCCCCGGGACAGTAACTATGGCTACACCTTC
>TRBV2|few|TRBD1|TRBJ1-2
CASTSGTGSGYTF
TGTGCCAGCACCTCTGGGACAGGGTCTGGCTACACCTTC
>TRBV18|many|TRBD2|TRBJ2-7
CASSPRLAGVYEQYF
TGTGCCAGCTCACCCCGACTAGCGGGAGTTTACGAGCAGTACTTC
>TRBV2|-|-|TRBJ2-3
CASRSLALDTQYF
TGTGCCAGCAGGTCCCTAGCGTTGGATACGCAGTATTTT
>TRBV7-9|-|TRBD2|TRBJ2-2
CASSLRLAGSPTGELFF
TGTGCCAGCAGCTTAAGGCTAGCGGGATCCCCGACCGGGGAGCTGTTTTTT
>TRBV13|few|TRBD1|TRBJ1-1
CASSSLGQGYTEAFF
TGTGCCAGCAGCTCGTTGGGACAGGGTTACACTGAAGCTTTCTTT
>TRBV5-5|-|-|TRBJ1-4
CASSLWGLGEEKLFF
TGTGCCAGCAGCTTGTGGGGCCTAGGAGAGGAAAAACTGTTTTTT
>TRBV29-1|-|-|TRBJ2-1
CSVLGLPSSYNEQFF
TGCAGCGTTTTGGGACTCCCCAGCTCCTACAATGAGCAGTTCTTC
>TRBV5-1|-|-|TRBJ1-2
CASSQWGRDRGYGYTF
TGCGCCAGCAGCCAATGGGGACGGGACCGGGGGTATGGCTACACCTTC
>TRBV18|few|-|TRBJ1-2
CASSPRPGDGYTF
TGTGCCAGCTCACCACGGCCAGGGGATGGCTACACCTTC
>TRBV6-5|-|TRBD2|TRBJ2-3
CASSYQGLAGVDTQYF
TGTGCCAGCAGTTATCAAGGACTAGCGGGGGTGGATACGCAGTATTTT
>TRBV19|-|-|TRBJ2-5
CASSMVTSKETQYF
TGTGCCAGTAGTATGGTCACCTCTAAGGAGACCCAGTACTTC
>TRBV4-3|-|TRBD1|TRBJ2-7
CASSQDLGTVSYEQYF
TGCGCCAGCAGCCAAGATCTAGGGACAGTCTCCTACGAGCAGTACTTC
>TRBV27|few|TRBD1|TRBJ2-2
CASGNPDRGSTGELFF
TGTGCCAGCGGAAACCCGGACAGGGGAAGCACCGGGGAGCTGTTTTTT
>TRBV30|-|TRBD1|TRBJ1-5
CAFGQGGGQPQHF
TGTGCCTTCGGACAGGGTGGGGGTCAGCCCCAGCATTTT
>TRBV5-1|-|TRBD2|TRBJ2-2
CASSPTSGRNTGELFF
TGCGCCAGCAGCCCGACTAGCGGGAGGAACACCGGGGAGCTGTTTTTT
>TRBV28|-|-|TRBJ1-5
CASSTTVYSNQPQHF
TGTGCCAGCAGTACCACAGTCTATAGCAATCAGCCCCAGCATTTT
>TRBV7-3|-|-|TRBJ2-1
CASSLTSGGRVNEQFF
TGTGCCAGCAGCTTAACGTCCGGGGGTCGGGTCAATGAGCAGTTCTTC
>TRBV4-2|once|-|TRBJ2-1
CASSIQNYNEQFF
TGTGCCAGCAGCATTCAAAACTACAATGAGCAGTTCTTC
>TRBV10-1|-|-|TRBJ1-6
CASSGPNHGAPLSYNSPLHF
TGCGCCAGCAGTGGGCCAAACCATGGGGCACCTCTCTCCTATAATTCACCCCTCCACTTT
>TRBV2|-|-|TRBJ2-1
CASTLEAADQQFF
TGTGCCAGCACCCTTGAGGCAGCGGATCAGCAGTTCTTC
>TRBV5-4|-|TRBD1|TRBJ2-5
CASLTGTGIGETQYF
TGTGCCAGCCTAACCGGGACAGGGATTGGAGAGACCCAGTACTTC
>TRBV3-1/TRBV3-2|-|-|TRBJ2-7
CASSQTTSSYEQYF
TGTGCCAGCAGCCAAACGACTAGCTCCTACGAGCAGTACTTC
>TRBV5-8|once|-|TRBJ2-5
CASSSNIVPSQETQYF
TGTGCCAGCAGCTCCAACATCGTTCCCTCCCAAGAGACCCAGTACTTC
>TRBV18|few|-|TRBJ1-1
CASSPLGQRNTEAFF
TGTGCCAGCTCACCCTTGGGCCAACGGAACACTGAAGCTTTCTTT
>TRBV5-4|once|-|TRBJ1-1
CASSFIQGDTEAFF
TGTGCCAGCAGCTTTATACAGGGTGACACTGAAGCTTTCTTT
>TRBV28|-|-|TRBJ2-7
CASRSAGRGYEQYF
TGTGCCAGCCGTAGCGCGGGCAGGGGCTACGAGCAGTACTTC
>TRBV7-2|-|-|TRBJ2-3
CASSPQVDTQYF
TGTGCCAGCAGCCCTCAGGTAGATACGCAGTATTTT